The text below deals with one TCR beta chain. With baseline, cycle 4 day 1, and cycle 7 day 1 as timepoints, blood was sampled. This specimen comes from a study of OX40 agonist ivuxolimab in advanced cancers. Study details: The dose of intravenous ivuxolimab that patients received every 2 weeks ranged from 0.01 to 10 mg/kg.

TCRdb's table, derived via immunoSEQ multiplex PCR, lists solely in-frame clones and lacks some. The data contain just under 65,000 clones, roughly nine tenths of them singletons. V was cut by 1 base and J by 4 bases, with 18 bases left in between. In germline, CDR1 is SGHDT, CDR2 YYEEEE. The CDR3 consists of 18 residues. The receptor's source is an adult with an advanced solid tumor such as melanoma, head and neck, liver or kidney cancer. The sequencing used CD4+ or CD8+ T cells sorted from blood, collected in a trial of the OX40 agonist ivuxolimab. The chain uses TRBV5-6 and TRBJ2-6, with a possible D match to TRBD2 (5 bases). The CDR3 region is CASSLTGGLLTGANVLTF. The CDR3, as DNA: TGTGCCAGCAGCTTGACCGGCGGGTTGTTAACCGGGGCCAACGTCCTGACTTTC. Complete variable domain (other parts from reference TRBV5-6 and TRBJ2-6): DAGVTQSPTHLIKTRGQQVTLRCSPKSGHDTVSWYQQALGQGPQFIFQYYEEEERQRGNFPDRFSGHQFPNYSSELNVNALLLGDSALYLCASSLTGGLLTGANVLTFGAGSRLTVL.